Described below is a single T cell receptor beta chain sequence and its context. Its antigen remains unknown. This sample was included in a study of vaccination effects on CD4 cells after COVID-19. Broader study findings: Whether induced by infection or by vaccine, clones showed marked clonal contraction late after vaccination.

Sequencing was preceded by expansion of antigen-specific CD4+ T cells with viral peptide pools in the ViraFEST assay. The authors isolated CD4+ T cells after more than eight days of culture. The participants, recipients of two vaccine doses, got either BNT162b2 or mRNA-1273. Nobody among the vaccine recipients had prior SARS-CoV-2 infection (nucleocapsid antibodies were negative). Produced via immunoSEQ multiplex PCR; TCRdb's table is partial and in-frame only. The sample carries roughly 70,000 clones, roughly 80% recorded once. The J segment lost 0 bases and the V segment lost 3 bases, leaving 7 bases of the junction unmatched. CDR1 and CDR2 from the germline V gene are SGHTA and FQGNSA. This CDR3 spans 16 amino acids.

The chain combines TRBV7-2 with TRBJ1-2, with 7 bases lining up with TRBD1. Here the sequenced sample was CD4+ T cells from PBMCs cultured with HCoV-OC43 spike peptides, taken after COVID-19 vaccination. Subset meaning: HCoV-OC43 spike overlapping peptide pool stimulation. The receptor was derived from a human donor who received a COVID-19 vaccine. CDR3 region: CASSFRQGLANYGYTF. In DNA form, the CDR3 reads TGTGCCAGCAGCTTCAGACAGGGCCTAGCTAACTATGGCTACACCTTC.